This T cell receptor beta chain was sequenced in a study of shared clonotypes between healthy human individuals. In the study overall: The donors, a couple of women and three men, were aged 18 to 49. Study results and limitations: Investigators collected only blood, and repertoires in tissues likely differ.

A remark on this clone: Its antigen is as yet unknown.

Sequencing used immunoSEQ multiplex PCR; TCRdb keeps in-frame clones, though not all of them. The sample lists approximately 2.5 million clones, roughly 93% occurring once. Donors comprised only Caucasian adults living in Nashville, Tennessee. Investigators divided CD4+ cells into CD45RA+ naive and CD45RA-negative memory subsets. Source material: naive CD4+ T cells from PBMCs. Described subset: CD45RA+ positively selected. This clonotype was sampled from a man younger than 35 in good health. Some clones in this sample may be carry-over from other donors' samples.

CDR3: CASTWSASAGTLLFF. The CDR3 DNA reads TGTGCCAGCACCTGGTCTGCATCAGCCGGGACCTTGCTGTTCTTC. V gene TRBV7-3 combines with J gene TRBJ2-1; TRBD1 or TRBD2 may be the D gene (5 bases each). Trimming removed 7 bases from V and 15 bases from J, with 28 bases in between. CDR3 size: 15 residues. Germline CDR1 is SGHTA and CDR2 is FQGTGA.